A selection of T cell receptor beta chains follows, all from one sample in a study of T cell changes during pregnancy in multiple sclerosis. This table comes from immunoSEQ multiplex PCR, and its TCRdb copy is limited to in-frame clones, with some not included. The data contain roughly 110,000 clones, 80% to 95% of them seen just once; the ten biggest clones take up over 0.65%. This specimen was peripheral blood, taken in the third trimester of pregnancy. The receptor set was obtained from a female donor in good health, enrolled as a control in a pregnancy study. CDR3s include the opening cysteine and the closing phenylalanine or tryptophan. The D gene is left open where the match is weak. Size values are once, few and many counts, or a class for expanded clones, and some rows have none.

TRBV9	-	TRBD2	TRBJ2-2	TGTGCCAGCAGCGTCGATAGCGGGCGTCACACCGGGGAGCTGTTTTTT	CASSVDSGRHTGELFF
TRBV7-2	-	TRBD1	TRBJ1-1	TGTGCCAGCAGCTTAGGGGGGACAGGGATCCTCCTGACTGAAGCTTTCTTT	CASSLGGTGILLTEAFF
TRBV6-6	-	-	TRBJ2-2	TGTGCCAGCAGTTCCTTAAGCGGGAACACCGGGGAGCTGTTTTTT	CASSSLSGNTGELFF
TRBV19	-	TRBD2	TRBJ2-3	TGTGCCAGTAGCTCGAGCGGGGGGGCGATCACAGATACGCAGTATTTT	CASSSSGGAITDTQYF
TRBV4-3	-	-	TRBJ2-7	TGCGCCAGCAGCCAAACAGTCTTGAGCTCCTACGAGCAGTACTTC	CASSQTVLSSYEQYF
TRBV2	-	-	TRBJ1-2	TGTGCCAGCAGTGAACTACCAGGGGCAGGTGGCTACACCTTC	CASSELPGAGGYTF
TRBV27	-	TRBD2	TRBJ2-1	TGTGCCAGCAGTTCACTAGCGGGGTACAATGAGCAGTTCTTC	CASSSLAGYNEQFF
TRBV6-5	-	TRBD2	TRBJ2-7	TGTGCCAGCAGATCGGCTAGCGGGGGAACCCTCGGGCAGTACTTC	CASRSASGGTLGQYF
TRBV6-6	once	-	TRBJ1-2	TGTGCCAGCCTCGCCGGAGGAGGCTATGGCTACACCTTC	CASLAGGGYGYTF
TRBV4-1	-	TRBD1	TRBJ2-7	TGCGCCAGCAGCCATACTGCCGGGACAGGGAACGAGCAGTACTTC	CASSHTAGTGNEQYF
TRBV27	-	TRBD1	TRBJ2-7	TGTGCCAGCAGTTTAGAGACAGGGCCCTACGAGCAGTACTTC	CASSLETGPYEQYF
TRBV15	once	TRBD1	TRBJ2-2	TGTGCCACCAGCTCCCGACAGGGGTACACCGGGGAGCTGTTTTTT	CATSSRQGYTGELFF
TRBV6-6	-	-	TRBJ2-1	TGTGCCAGCAGTTACGAGATCCGCTACAATGAGCAGTTCTTC	CASSYEIRYNEQFF
TRBV19	-	-	TRBJ2-3	TGTGCCAGTAGGAACAGGGGAGGAGGCACAGATACGCAGTATTTT	CASRNRGGGTDTQYF
TRBV15	-	TRBD1	TRBJ2-7	TGTGCCACCAGCAGAGGGGGACAGGACGAGCAGTACTTC	CATSRGGQDEQYF
TRBV10-3	-	TRBD1	TRBJ2-7	TGTGCCATCAGTGGAGGGACAGGGCGGGTGGAGTACGAGCAGTACTTC	CAISGGTGRVEYEQYF
TRBV2	-	TRBD1	TRBJ2-7	TGTGCCAGCGTGGGACAGATGATGACCTACGAGCAGTACTTC	CASVGQMMTYEQYF
TRBV15	-	-	TRBJ2-7	TGTGCCACCAGCAGAGGGACAGACTTACCCTACGAGCAGTACTTC	CATSRGTDLPYEQYF
TRBV19	-	TRBD1	TRBJ1-2	TGTGCCAGTAGTATCGGGACAGGGATTAACTATGGCTACACCTTC	CASSIGTGINYGYTF